These T cell receptor beta chains were read from a single sample in a study of CD8 T cells in ankylosing spondylitis. TCRdb processed the 5' RACE reads anew with MiXCR; each CDR3 protein has one entry. The data show 30,000 to 40,000 distinct CDR3 sequences, over 2.5% seen once. The source material was blood, either unsorted or a sorted T cell fraction (not recorded which). The receptor set was obtained from a male donor with ankylosing spondylitis or in good health (not recorded which). Both conserved end residues are part of each CDR3. The D gene is left open where the match is weak. The size entry gives once, few, many, or a class for an expanded clone.

j_call d_call clone_size v_call cdr3_nt cdr3_aa
TRBJ2-1 TRBD2 many TRBV9 TGTGCCAGCAGCGCCCGGGGACTAGCGGGGCTCAATGAGCAGTTCTTC CASSARGLAGLNEQFF
TRBJ2-2 TRBD1 many TRBV9 TGTGCCAGCAGCGCACGACAGGGATTAAACACCGGGGAGCTGTTTTTT CASSARQGLNTGELFF
TRBJ2-5 NA many TRBV9 TGTGCCAGCAGCGTAGTACGGGGGCTACAAGAGACCCAGTACTTC CASSVVRGLQETQYF
TRBJ1-3 NA many TRBV9 TGTGCCAGCAGCGTAGGAGAGAGCTCTGGAAACACCATATATTTT CASSVGESSGNTIYF
TRBJ1-2 NA many TRBV9 TGTGCCAGCAGCGTAGACCCACAGCCTCTCAACTATGGCTACACCTTC CASSVDPQPLNYGYTF
TRBJ2-2 TRBD1 many TRBV9 TGTGCCAGCAGCGCCTGGGACAGGGCCGGGGAGCTGTTTTTT CASSAWDRAGELFF
TRBJ1-6 TRBD1 many TRBV9 TGTGCCAGCAGTATAGGGACAGCGAAAAATTCACCCCTCCACTTT CASSIGTAKNSPLHF
TRBJ2-2 NA many TRBV9 TGTGCCAGCAGCGTTGGGGGGGGCCTAAGGAACACCGGGGAGCTGTTTTTT CASSVGGGLRNTGELFF
TRBJ2-5 NA many TRBV9 TGTGCCAGCAGCCCATCAGTAGTTGGGGGGGAGACCCAGTACTTC CASSPSVVGGETQYF
TRBJ2-2 NA many TRBV9 TGTGCCAGCAGCCCAGAGGTATGGCAGACGAACACCGGGGAGCTGTTTTTT CASSPEVWQTNTGELFF
TRBJ2-3 NA many TRBV9 TGTGCCAGCAGCGTAGTGGCTAGCAGCACAGATACGCAGTATTTT CASSVVASSTDTQYF
TRBJ2-1 TRBD2 many TRBV9 TGTGCCAGCAGCGCCGGGACTAGCGGGAGGGCACATCACAATGAGCAGTTCTTC CASSAGTSGRAHHNEQFF
TRBJ1-3 TRBD1 many TRBV9 TGTGCCAGCAGCCGTCGCCCGGGACAGACCCACTCTGGAAACACCATATATTTT CASSRRPGQTHSGNTIYF
TRBJ2-2 NA many TRBV9 TGTGCCAGCAGCCTGGGCCCTGGGGGCACCGGGGAGCTGTTTTTT CASSLGPGGTGELFF
TRBJ2-1 TRBD2 many TRBV9 TGTGCCAGCAGCCCAGGTCCTAGCGGGGGGGCCGGTGAGCAGTTCTTC CASSPGPSGGAGEQFF
TRBJ2-3 TRBD1 many TRBV9 TGTGCCAGCAGCTTCGGACAGGGTACAGATACGCAGTATTTT CASSFGQGTDTQYF
TRBJ2-3 TRBD2 many TRBV9 TGTGCCAGCAGCGAGGGGGCTGGGACTAGCGGTGATACGCAGTATTTT CASSEGAGTSGDTQYF
TRBJ2-2 NA many TRBV9 TGTGCCAGCAGCGTAGTGGAAGTCGGGGAGCTGTTTTTT CASSVVEVGELFF
TRBJ2-3 TRBD1 many TRBV9 TGTGCCAGCAGCGAGGGACAGGGTCCGGATACGCAGTATTTT CASSEGQGPDTQYF
TRBJ2-1 TRBD1 many TRBV9 TGTGCCAGCAGCGTGTCGGGACAGGGAGGATACAATGAGCAGTTCTTC CASSVSGQGGYNEQFF
TRBJ1-1 NA many TRBV9 TGTGCCAGCAGCGTAGGTGGGACCCTGGGCGAAGCTTTCTTT CASSVGGTLGEAFF
TRBJ2-2 NA many TRBV9 TGTGCCAGCAGCGTAGGACAGGCGACCGGGGAGCTGTTTTTT CASSVGQATGELFF
TRBJ2-3 NA few TRBV9 TGTGCCAGCAGCGTAGGAGGGGGAGCCCGCACAGATACGCAGTATTTT CASSVGGGARTDTQYF
TRBJ1-2 NA many TRBV9 TGTGCCAGCAGCGTAGCTGAGGAAGGCTATGGCTACACCTTC CASSVAEEGYGYTF
TRBJ2-5 TRBD1 many TRBV9 TGTGCCAGCAGTGCAGACAGGGGGAAGACCCAGTACTTC CASSADRGKTQYF
TRBJ2-1 TRBD2 many TRBV9 TGTGCCAGCAGCGTAGCTATTAGCGGGAGTGGTGGTGAGCAGTTCTTC CASSVAISGSGGEQFF